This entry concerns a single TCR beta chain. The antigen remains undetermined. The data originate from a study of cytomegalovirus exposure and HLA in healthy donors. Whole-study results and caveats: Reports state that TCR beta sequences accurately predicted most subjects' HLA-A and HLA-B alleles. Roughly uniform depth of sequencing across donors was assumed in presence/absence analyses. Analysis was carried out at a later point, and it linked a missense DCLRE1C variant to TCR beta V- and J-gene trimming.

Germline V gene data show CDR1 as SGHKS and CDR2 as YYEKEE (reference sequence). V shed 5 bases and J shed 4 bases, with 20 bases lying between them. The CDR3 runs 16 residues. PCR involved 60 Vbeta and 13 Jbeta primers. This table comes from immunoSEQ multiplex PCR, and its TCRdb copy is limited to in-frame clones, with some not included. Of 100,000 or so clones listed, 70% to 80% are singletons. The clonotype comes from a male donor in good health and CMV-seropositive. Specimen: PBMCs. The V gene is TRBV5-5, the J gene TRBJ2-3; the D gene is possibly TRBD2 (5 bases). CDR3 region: CASRYRVSEWPDTQYF. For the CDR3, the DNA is TGTGCCAGCAGATATCGGGTTAGCGAGTGGCCAGATACGCAGTATTTT. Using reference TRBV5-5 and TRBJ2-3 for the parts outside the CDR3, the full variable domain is DAGVTQSPTHLIKTRGQQVTLRCSPISGHKSVSWYQQVLGQGPQFIFQYYEKEERGRGNFPDRFSARQFPNYSSELNVNALLLGDSALYLCASRYRVSEWPDTQYFGPGTRLTVL.